This TCR beta chain was sequenced during a study of T cell responses to AZD1222 COVID-19 vaccine (dated by TCRdb to the early 2020s). Describing the broader study: TCR sequencing was performed for roughly 250 trial participants, of whom around 200 were given two doses of AZD1222 and some 26 were given two doses of MenACWY control vaccine. Trial participants were enrolled into age subgroups of 18-55, 56-69 and 70-plus years, which contained around 150, 29 and 61 TCR-sequenced participants, respectively. What the authors observed across the whole study: After two AZD1222 doses, both the breadth and the depth of spike-specific TCRs were significantly higher than at day 0 and than in MenACWY recipients. Only a handful of AZD1222 recipients were SARS-CoV-2 seropositive at baseline, limiting conclusions about previously exposed vaccinees. Epitopes outside the regions mutated in the B.1.351 and B.1.1.7 variants were reportedly recognized by nearly half of the unique spike-specific TCRs. The 56-69-year group was small, and its depth increase did not reach significance, likely because of low power. Participants were mostly white British and included more females than males, and it was suggested by the authors that clonal diversity may have been underestimated. Because no samples from the day 14 peak response were available, repertoires could be characterized only after the peak T cell response. The whole spike protein was spanned by vaccine-associated CD4 TCRs, and dominant responses were seen in regions 160-218 and 743-854.

Concerning this clone itself: Its cognate antigen has yet to be identified. No quality values exist for individual bases; no much larger clone is one base distant. In the same sample, other DNA sequences code for this CDR3.

According to the study, the label for this sample's time point signals: about 28 days (+/-7) after the second vaccine dose. AZD1222 recipients given second doses at about 4 weeks or at about 12 weeks were pooled, since spike-specific TCR depth and breadth were not found to differ between the two schedules. The vaccinee samples were drawn from two UK trials, COV001 and COV002, one of which was a single-blind randomized controlled phase 2/3 trial testing AZD1222 (ChAdOx1 nCoV-19) in healthy adults. For TCRbeta chain sequencing, PBMC samples from trial participants were taken at day 0 and at day 28 after the second dose. The CDR3 regions of human TCRbeta chains were subjected to immunosequencing. Per the source publication's procedure: TCRs in the repertoires were matched against a reference library of SARS-CoV-2-specific TCRs that had been generated with the MIRA antigen-specificity platform. Breadth was defined as the fraction of unique TCRs that were SARS-CoV-2-associated, and depth was defined as the fraction of total T cells that were SARS-CoV-2-associated. Using the MIRA data, every spike-specific TCR was mapped to the spike region that the TCR reacted to and assigned to either a CD4 or a CD8 class. Log10-transformed breadth and depth values were compared by one-way ANOVA with Sidak's multiple comparisons tests. TCRdb stores this immuneACCESS table with in-frame sequences only. Part of the clones is absent; in the studies checked, under half of the shortfall reflects unresolved V genes, and no reason is known for the rest. V, J and clone size are those of that table, while D and trimming were read from the DNA. The sample table contains tens of thousands of clones; only one count was recorded for more than 85% of them. Clones ranked in the top ten supply less than 4% of the sample.

As encoded in the germline V gene (reference sequence), CDR1 is GTSNPN while CDR2 is SVGIG. The CDR3 has 11 amino acids, counting the end cysteine and phenylalanine. Kept here is only the CDR3 DNA, which spans 33 bases and is read in frame from base 1. The V end loses 1 base and the J end loses 4 bases, and a stretch of 4 bases separates them. Sample: peripheral blood, taken 28 days after the second AZD1222 dose. This TCR derives from an adult who received the AZD1222 COVID-19 vaccine. Here the chain combines TRBV30 and TRBJ1-2, with an unclear D gene assignment. The CDR3 protein is CAWSGGYGYTF. Here is the DNA: TGTGCCTGGAGTGGAGGCTATGGCTACACCTTC.